The 18 T cell receptor beta chains below come from one sample, sequenced in a study of cytomegalovirus exposure and HLA in healthy donors. The PCR ran on 60 Vbeta and 13 Jbeta primers. Data came from immunoSEQ multiplex PCR; TCRdb stores just in-frame clones and leaves some out. The repertoire shows 90,000 to 130,000 clones; the top ten hold 6.8%. The sample comprised PBMCs. All receptors come from a middle-aged man in good health and CMV-seropositive.

The chain recombines TRBV4-1 with TRBJ1-5; D perhaps matches TRBD1 (5 bases). In germline, CDR1 is MGHRA, CDR2 YSYEKL. The CDR3 covers 15 residues. Between the trimmed V and J ends, which lost 1 base and 7 bases, there was a span of 14 bases. CDR3: CASSQGGVGGQPQHF. The DNA of the CDR3 is TGCGCCAGCAGCCAAGGCGGGGTGGGGGGACAGCCCCAGCATTTT.

The J gene is TRBJ2-3, the V gene TRBV12-5, with 7 positions matching TRBD1. V shed 5 bases, J shed 0 bases, and the junction held 5 bases outside the gene matches. The CDR3 loop spans 15 amino acids. CDR1 and CDR2 (germline): LGHNT, FRNRAP. The CDR3: CASGLGTASTDTQYF. Here the CDR3 DNA reads TGTGCTAGTGGTCTAGGGACAGCAAGCACAGATACGCAGTATTTT.

The chain has TRBV7-9 and TRBJ1-1; D remains ambiguous. The CDR3 runs to 13 residues. Germline V gene sequence: CDR1 SEHNR, CDR2 FQNEAQ (reference sequence). Trimming stripped 5 bases from V and 5 bases from J, with 12 bases between. The CDR3 coding sequence is TGTGCCAGCAGCACTATAGAATGGACTGAAGCTTTCTTT. This encodes CASSTIEWTEAFF.

The chain joins TRBV19 to TRBJ2-6; the match to TRBD1 covers 10 bases. This CDR3 region has 17 residues. The J segment lost 0 bases and the V segment lost 5 bases, leaving 4 bases of the junction unmatched. CDR1 and CDR2 from the germline V gene are LNHDA and SQIVND (reference sequence). The CDR3 sequence: CASSVGQGSSGANVLTF. CDR3 sequence (DNA): TGTGCCAGTAGTGTGGGACAGGGGTCCTCTGGGGCCAACGTCCTGACTTTC.

The chain couples TRBV14 to TRBJ2-3, with 7 bases matching TRBD1. In germline, CDR1 is SGHDN, CDR2 FVKESK. The CDR3 length is 16 residues. The V gene end was trimmed by 4 bases and the J gene end by 2 bases; junction bases not matched to a gene: 9. CDR3: CASSLTGTDNTDTQYF. The CDR3 DNA follows: TGTGCCAGCAGCCTAACCGGGACAGACAACACAGATACGCAGTATTTT.

J is TRBJ1-1 and V is TRBV6-5; 7 positions agree with TRBD1. With 11 bases clipped from V and 5 bases from J, the junction kept 14 bases outside the gene matches. This CDR3 is built from 14 residues. The germline V gene has CDR1 MNHEY and CDR2 SVGAGI. Written as DNA, the CDR3 is TGTGCCGTTAACTACCGACAGGGCGGAACTGAAGCTTTCTTT. It encodes CAVNYRQGGTEAFF.

The V gene is TRBV28, the J gene TRBJ2-2; possibly TRBD2 for D (5 bases). CDR1 MDHEN and CDR2 SYDVKM come from the germline V gene. The CDR3 has 14 residues. The germline V and J ends were trimmed by 6 bases and 1 base, with 9 bases remaining between them. CDR3 nucleotides: TGTGCCAGCAGATTAGGAGGGAACACCGGGGAGCTGTTTTTT. Translation gives CASRLGGNTGELFF.

The chain is built from TRBV7-9 and TRBJ1-2, with a weak D call TRBD1 (6 bases). The germline gives CDR1 SEHNR, CDR2 FQNEAQ (reference sequence). V was clipped by 0 bases and J by 8 bases, with 7 bases between them. This CDR3 comprises 12 residues. In DNA, the CDR3 is TGTGCCAGCAGCTTAGCAGGGGGAGGCTACACCTTC. Amino acid sequence: CASSLAGGGYTF. Supplemented by reference TRBV7-9 and TRBJ1-2, the full variable domain reads DTGVSQNPRHKITKRGQNVTFRCDPISEHNRLYWYRQTLGQGPEFLTYFQNEAQLEKSRLLSDRFSAERPKGSFSTLEIQRTEQGDSAMYLCASSLAGGGYTFGSGTRLTVV.

The rearrangement uses TRBV11-3 and TRBJ2-1; the D gene is possibly TRBD1 (6 bases). The CDR3 extends over 18 amino acids. Trimming shortened V by 5 bases and J by 3 bases, and 23 bases separated the two germline ends. Germline V gene data show CDR1 as SGHNT and CDR2 as YENEEA. The CDR3 region is CASSPNRGAGVGYNEQFF. The CDR3 DNA reads TGTGCCAGCAGCCCCAATAGAGGAGCAGGGGTTGGCTACAATGAGCAGTTCTTC.

V gene TRBV7-8 combines with J gene TRBJ2-7, with D tentatively TRBD1 (6 bases). The CDR3 loop spans 14 amino acids. Trimming took off 4 bases at V and 12 bases at J, with 22 bases between the two ends. Per germline, CDR1 SGHVS and CDR2 FQNEAQ. The CDR3 DNA is TGTGCCAGCAGCTCAGAACCCGGGACACGGAGTCTGTACTTC. It encodes CASSSEPGTRSLYF.

This chain connects TRBV19 to TRBJ1-2; 7 positions agree with TRBD1. The CDR3 sequence is 14 residues long. Germline CDR1 reads LNHDA; CDR2 reads SQIVND (reference sequence). With V trimmed by 5 bases and J by 2 bases, 5 bases remained unmatched. CDR3 protein: CASSSQGPNYGYTF. The CDR3 bases are TGTGCCAGTAGTTCACAGGGGCCGAACTATGGCTACACCTTC.

This chain links TRBV5-1 with TRBJ1-2, with TRBD1 identical over 7 bases. J gave up 0 bases and V 0 bases, and 2 bases lay outside the gene matches. CDR1 SGHRS and CDR2 YFSETQ come from the germline V gene. This CDR3 is built from 15 residues. CDR3 sequence: CASSLGQGSNYGYTF. In DNA, the CDR3 is TGCGCCAGCAGCTTGGGACAGGGCTCTAACTATGGCTACACCTTC.

This chain connects TRBV27 to TRBJ2-4, with D uncertain. Trimming cost V 2 bases and J 15 bases, with 11 bases left between them. Germline V gives CDR1 MNHEY, CDR2 SMNVEV (reference sequence). The CDR3 runs to 11 residues. The CDR3 is CASSLGQRWYF. In DNA, the CDR3 is TGTGCCAGCAGTTTAGGGCAGAGATGGTACTTC.

This rearrangement joins TRBV6-5 to TRBJ1-2; 9 nucleotides match TRBD1. This CDR3 is 13 amino acids long. Germline CDR1 MNHEY, CDR2 SVGAGI. Trimming at V came to 4 bases and at J to 8 bases, leaving 5 bases not matched to a gene. This CDR3 reads CASSLDRGHGYTF. Here the CDR3 DNA reads TGTGCCAGCAGTTTGGACAGGGGCCACGGCTACACCTTC.

This chain links TRBV30 with TRBJ1-2, with D perhaps TRBD1 (5 bases). The V gene lost 0 bases and the J gene lost 8 bases, with 25 bases spanning the gap. CDR1 and CDR2 from the germline V gene are GTSNPN and SVGIG (reference sequence). This CDR3 region has 17 residues. The CDR3: CAWSVPQGLLAMRGYTF. The CDR3 nucleotides are TGTGCCTGGAGTGTACCCCAGGGTCTCTTGGCGATGCGAGGCTACACCTTC.

The chain couples TRBV10-3 to TRBJ2-4; 12 nucleotides line up with TRBD2. CDR3 length: 17 amino acids. V lost 4 bases, J lost 5 bases, and 9 bases stayed unmatched. The germline CDR1 and CDR2 sequences are ENHRY and SYGVKD. CDR3 in amino acids: CAISGGTSGSLENIQYF. CDR3 DNA sequence: TGTGCCATCAGTGGTGGGACTAGCGGGTCTCTAGAAAACATTCAGTACTTC.

The chain's CDR3 is CASSFLDRAGEQYF. The CDR3 DNA is TGTGCCAGCAGTTTCTTGGACAGGGCGGGGGAGCAGTACTTC. This chain joins TRBV27 and TRBJ2-7, with TRBD1 identical over 8 bases. Per the germline V gene, CDR1 is MNHEY and CDR2 is SMNVEV (reference sequence). Trimming took 3 bases from V and 7 from J; bases not matched to a gene: 8. The CDR3 contains 14 residues.

CDR3 sequence reads: CASSYREGYEQYF. CDR3 in DNA: TGTGCCAGCAGCTACAGGGAGGGTTACGAGCAGTACTTC. The chain combines TRBV7-8 with TRBJ2-7; D might be TRBD2 (7 bases). CDR1 and CDR2 from the germline V gene are SGHVS and FQNEAQ. This CDR3 is 13 amino acids long. Between the trimmed V and J ends, which lost 4 bases and 4 bases, there was a span of 11 bases.